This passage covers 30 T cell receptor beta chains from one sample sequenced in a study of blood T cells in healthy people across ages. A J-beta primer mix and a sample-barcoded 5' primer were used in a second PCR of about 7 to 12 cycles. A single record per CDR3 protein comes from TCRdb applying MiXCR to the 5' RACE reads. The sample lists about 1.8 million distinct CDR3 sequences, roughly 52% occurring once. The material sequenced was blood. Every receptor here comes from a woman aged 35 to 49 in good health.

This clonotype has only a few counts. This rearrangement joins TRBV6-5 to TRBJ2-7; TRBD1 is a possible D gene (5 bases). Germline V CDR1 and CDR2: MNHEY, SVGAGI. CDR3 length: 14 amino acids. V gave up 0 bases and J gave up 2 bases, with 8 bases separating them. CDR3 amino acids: CASSYSRRAYEQYF. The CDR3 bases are TGTGCCAGCAGTTACTCGCGCAGGGCCTACGAGCAGTACTTC.

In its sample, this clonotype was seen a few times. The CDR3 is CASSKGAGDRDVQETQYF. Here the CDR3 DNA reads TGTGCCAGCAGCAAAGGGGCAGGGGACAGGGACGTCCAAGAGACCCAGTACTTC. The chain combines TRBV21-1 with TRBJ2-5; TRBD1, the table's D call, was not compared with the DNA. TRBV21-1 is flagged as a pseudogene. This CDR3 comprises 18 residues.

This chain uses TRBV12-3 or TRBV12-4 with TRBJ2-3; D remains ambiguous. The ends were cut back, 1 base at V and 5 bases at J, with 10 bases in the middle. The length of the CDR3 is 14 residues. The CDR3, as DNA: TGTGCCAGCAGTTTAGACGCCAGTGAAGATACGCAGTATTTT. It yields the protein CASSLDASEDTQYF.

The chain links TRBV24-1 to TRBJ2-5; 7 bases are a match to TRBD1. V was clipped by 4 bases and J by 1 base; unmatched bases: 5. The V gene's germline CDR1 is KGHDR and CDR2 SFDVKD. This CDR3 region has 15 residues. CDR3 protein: CATSERTGCQETQYF. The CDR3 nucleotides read TGTGCCACCAGTGAAAGGACAGGCTGCCAAGAGACCCAGTACTTC.

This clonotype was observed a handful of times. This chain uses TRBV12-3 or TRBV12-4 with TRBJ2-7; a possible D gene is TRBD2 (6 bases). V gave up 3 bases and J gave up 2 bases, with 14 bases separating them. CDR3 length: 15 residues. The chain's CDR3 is CASSLGQGGAYEQYF. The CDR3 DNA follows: TGTGCCAGCAGTTTGGGTCAGGGAGGAGCCTACGAGCAGTACTTC.

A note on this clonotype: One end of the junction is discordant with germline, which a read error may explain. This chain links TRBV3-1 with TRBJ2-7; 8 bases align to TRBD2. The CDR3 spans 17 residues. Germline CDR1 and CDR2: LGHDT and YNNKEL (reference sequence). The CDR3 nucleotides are TGTGCCAGCAACCAAGATTGGGCGGGGGGTCCCTTGGACGAGCAGTACTTC. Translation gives CASNQDWAGGPLDEQYF.

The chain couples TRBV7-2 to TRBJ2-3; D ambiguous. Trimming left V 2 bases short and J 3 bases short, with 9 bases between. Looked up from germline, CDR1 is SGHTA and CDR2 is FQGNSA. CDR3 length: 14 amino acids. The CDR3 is CASSLRVVTDTQYF. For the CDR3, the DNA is TGTGCCAGCAGCTTAAGAGTAGTAACAGATACGCAGTATTTT. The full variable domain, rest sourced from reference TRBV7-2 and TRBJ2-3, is GAGVSQSPSNKVTEKGKDVELRCDPISGHTALYWYRQSLGQGLEFLIYFQGNSAPDKSGLPSDRFSAERTGGSVSTLTIQRTQQEDSAVYLCASSLRVVTDTQYFGPGTRLTVL.

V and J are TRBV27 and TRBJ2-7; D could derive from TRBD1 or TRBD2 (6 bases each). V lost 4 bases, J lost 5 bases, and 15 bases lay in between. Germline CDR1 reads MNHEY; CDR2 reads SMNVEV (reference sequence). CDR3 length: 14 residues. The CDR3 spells CASSSPGGLNEQYF. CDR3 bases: TGTGCCAGCAGTTCCCCCGGGGGCCTAAACGAGCAGTACTTC.

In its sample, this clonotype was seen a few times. CDR3 in DNA: TGTGCCACCAGTCCTATAGGGAGTAATCAAGAGACCCAGTACTTC. It codes for CATSPIGSNQETQYF. The chain carries TRBV15 and TRBJ2-5; the D gene is possibly TRBD2 (5 bases). The germline gives CDR1 LNHNV, CDR2 YYDKDF (reference sequence). The CDR3 spans 15 residues. V was shortened by 6 bases and J by 2 bases, with 16 bases between the two germline ends.

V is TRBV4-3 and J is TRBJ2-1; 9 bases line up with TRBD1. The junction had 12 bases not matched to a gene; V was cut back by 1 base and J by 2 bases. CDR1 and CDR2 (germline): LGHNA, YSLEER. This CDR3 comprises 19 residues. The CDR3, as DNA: TGCGCCAGCAGCCAAGTTGTCTTCTCGGGGACAGGGACCTACAATGAGCAGTTCTTC. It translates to CASSQVVFSGTGTYNEQFF.

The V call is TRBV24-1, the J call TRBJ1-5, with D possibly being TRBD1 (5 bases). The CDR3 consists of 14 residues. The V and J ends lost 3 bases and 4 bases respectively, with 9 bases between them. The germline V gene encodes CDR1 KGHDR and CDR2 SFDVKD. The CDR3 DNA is TGTGCCACCAGTGATCCAGACAGAAATCAGCCCCAGCATTTT. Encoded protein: CATSDPDRNQPQHF.

DNA of the CDR3: TGTGCCAGCAGCTTAGTTGGGACAGGCCCTGGGAATGAGCAGTTCTTC. Protein sequence: CASSLVGTGPGNEQFF. The V call is TRBV7-2, the J call TRBJ2-1; TRBD1 matches 8 bases. Germline CDR1 is SGHTA and CDR2 is FQGNSA. Trimming removed 1 base from V and 7 bases from J; junction bases left unmatched: 9. The CDR3 totals 16 residues. The entire variable domain, with the rest obtained from reference TRBV7-2 and TRBJ2-1, is as follows: GAGVSQSPSNKVTEKGKDVELRCDPISGHTALYWYRQSLGQGLEFLIYFQGNSAPDKSGLPSDRFSAERTGGSVSTLTIQRTQQEDSAVYLCASSLVGTGPGNEQFFGPGTRLTVL.

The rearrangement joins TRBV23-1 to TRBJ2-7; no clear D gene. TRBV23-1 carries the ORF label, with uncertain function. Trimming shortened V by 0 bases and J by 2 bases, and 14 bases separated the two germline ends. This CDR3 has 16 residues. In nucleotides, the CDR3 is TGCGCCAGCAGTCAATCGTTCGGGCCCCAGACCTACGAGCAGTACTTC. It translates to CASSQSFGPQTYEQYF.

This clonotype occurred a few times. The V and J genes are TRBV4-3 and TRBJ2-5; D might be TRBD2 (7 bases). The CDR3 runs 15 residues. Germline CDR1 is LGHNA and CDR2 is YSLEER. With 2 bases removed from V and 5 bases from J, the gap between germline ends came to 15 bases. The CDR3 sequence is CASSQRGRGGETQYF. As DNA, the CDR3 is TGCGCCAGCAGCCAAAGGGGCAGGGGAGGGGAGACCCAGTACTTC.

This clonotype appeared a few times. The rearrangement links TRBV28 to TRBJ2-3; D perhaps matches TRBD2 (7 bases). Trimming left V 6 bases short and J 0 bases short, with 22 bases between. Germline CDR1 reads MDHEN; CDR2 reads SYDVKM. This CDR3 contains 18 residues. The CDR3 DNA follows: TGTGCCAGCAGCTCGCCGGGGGGCGGACAAACGAGCACAGATACGCAGTATTTT. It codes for CASSSPGGGQTSTDTQYF.

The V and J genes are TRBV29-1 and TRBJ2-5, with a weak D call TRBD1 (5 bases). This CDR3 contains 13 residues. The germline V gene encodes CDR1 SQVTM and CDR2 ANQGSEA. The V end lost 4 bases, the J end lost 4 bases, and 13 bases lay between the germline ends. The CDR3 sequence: CSVVVSQGETQYF. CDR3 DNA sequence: TGCAGCGTTGTGGTGTCCCAGGGAGAGACCCAGTACTTC.

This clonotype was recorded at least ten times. The CDR3 nucleotides read TGTGCCAGCAGCCAAGATCTGATACAAGAGACCCAGTACTTC. Protein: CASSQDLIQETQYF. The chain uses TRBV14 and TRBJ2-5, with D uncertain. With 0 bases removed from V and 2 bases from J, the gap between germline ends came to 7 bases. This CDR3 comprises 14 residues. From germline, CDR1 is SGHDN and CDR2 FVKESK.

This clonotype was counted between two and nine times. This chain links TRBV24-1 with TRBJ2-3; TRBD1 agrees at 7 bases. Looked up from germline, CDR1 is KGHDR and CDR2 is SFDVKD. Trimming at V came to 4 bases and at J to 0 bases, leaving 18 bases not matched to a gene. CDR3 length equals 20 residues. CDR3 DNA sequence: TGTGCCACCAGTGAGGGGGTCGGGGACAGACAAACTTCTAGCACAGATACGCAGTATTTT. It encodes CATSEGVGDRQTSSTDTQYF.

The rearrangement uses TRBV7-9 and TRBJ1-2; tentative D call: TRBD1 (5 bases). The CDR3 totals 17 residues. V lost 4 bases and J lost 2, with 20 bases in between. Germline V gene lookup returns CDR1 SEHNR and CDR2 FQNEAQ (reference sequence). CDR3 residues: CASSSRRGPLGNYGYTF. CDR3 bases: TGTGCCAGCAGCTCTAGAAGGGGACCTCTAGGAAACTATGGCTACACCTTC.

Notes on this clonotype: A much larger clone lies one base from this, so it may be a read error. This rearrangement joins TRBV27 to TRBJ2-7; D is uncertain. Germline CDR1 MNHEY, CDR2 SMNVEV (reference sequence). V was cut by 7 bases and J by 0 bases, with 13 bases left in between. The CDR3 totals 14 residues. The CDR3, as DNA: TGTGCCAGCATCCGGACGCTGAGCTCCTACGAGCAGTACTTC. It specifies CASIRTLSSYEQYF.

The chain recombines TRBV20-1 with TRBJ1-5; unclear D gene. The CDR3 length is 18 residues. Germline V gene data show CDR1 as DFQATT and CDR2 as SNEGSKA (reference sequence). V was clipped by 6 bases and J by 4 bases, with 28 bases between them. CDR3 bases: TGCAGTGCCAGTCCCCAGTTCCCAGCTCGCGGTGAGAATCAGCCCCAGCATTTT. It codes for CSASPQFPARGENQPQHF.

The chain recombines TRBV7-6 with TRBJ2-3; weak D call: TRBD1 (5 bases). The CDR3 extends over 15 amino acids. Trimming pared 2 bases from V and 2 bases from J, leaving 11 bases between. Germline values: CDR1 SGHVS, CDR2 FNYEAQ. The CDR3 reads CASSLRGINTDTQYF. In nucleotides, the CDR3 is TGTGCCAGCAGCTTAAGGGGCATAAACACAGATACGCAGTATTTT.

The DNA of the CDR3 is TGTGCCAGCGCTGGACAGGGGGATGGCTACACCTTC. This gives the protein CASAGQGDGYTF. The chain is built from TRBV12-3 or TRBV12-4 and TRBJ1-2; 10 nucleotides align to TRBD1. The CDR3 has 12 amino acids. The ends lost 8 bases at V and 6 bases at J; junction bases unmatched: 3.

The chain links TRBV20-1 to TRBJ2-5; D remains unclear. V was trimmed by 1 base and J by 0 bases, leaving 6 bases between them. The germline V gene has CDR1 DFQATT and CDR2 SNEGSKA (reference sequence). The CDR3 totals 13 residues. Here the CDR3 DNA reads TGCAGTGCTAGAGTAAGCCACCAAGAGACCCAGTACTTC. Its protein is CSARVSHQETQYF.

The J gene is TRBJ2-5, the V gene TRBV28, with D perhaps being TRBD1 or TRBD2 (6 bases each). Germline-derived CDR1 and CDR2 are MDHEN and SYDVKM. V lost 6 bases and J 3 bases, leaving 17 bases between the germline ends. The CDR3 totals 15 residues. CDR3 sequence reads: CASSSLGGLKETQYF. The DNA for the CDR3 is TGTGCCAGCAGCTCTTTAGGGGGGCTTAAAGAGACCCAGTACTTC.

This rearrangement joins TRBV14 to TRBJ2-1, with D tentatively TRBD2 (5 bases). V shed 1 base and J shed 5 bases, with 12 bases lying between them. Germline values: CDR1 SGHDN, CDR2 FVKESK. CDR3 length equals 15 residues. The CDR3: CASSQGRVPHNEQFF. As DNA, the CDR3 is TGTGCCAGCAGCCAAGGGCGGGTCCCTCACAATGAGCAGTTCTTC. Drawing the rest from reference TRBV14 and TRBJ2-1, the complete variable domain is EAGVTQFPSHSVIEKGQTVTLRCDPISGHDNLYWYRRVMGKEIKFLLHFVKESKQDESGMPNNRFLAERTGGTYSTLKVQPAELEDSGVYFCASSQGRVPHNEQFFGPGTRLTVL.

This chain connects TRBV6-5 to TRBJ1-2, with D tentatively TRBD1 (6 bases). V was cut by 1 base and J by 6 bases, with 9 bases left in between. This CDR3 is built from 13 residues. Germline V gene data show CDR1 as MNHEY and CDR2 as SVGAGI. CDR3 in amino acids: CASSYYGGHGYTF. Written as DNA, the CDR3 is TGTGCCAGCAGTTACTATGGGGGGCATGGCTACACCTTC.

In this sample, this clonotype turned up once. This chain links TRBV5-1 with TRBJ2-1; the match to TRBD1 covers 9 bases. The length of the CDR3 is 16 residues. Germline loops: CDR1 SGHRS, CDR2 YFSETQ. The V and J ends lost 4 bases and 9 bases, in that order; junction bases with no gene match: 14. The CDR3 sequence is CASSPLPGQGGSEQFF. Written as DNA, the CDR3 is TGCGCCAGCAGCCCCTTACCGGGACAGGGCGGGAGTGAGCAGTTCTTC.

In DNA form, the CDR3 reads TGTGCCAGCAGCATGTCCGGGACTAGCGGTGGCCCTACGCAGTATTTT. This codes for CASSMSGTSGGPTQYF. The genes are TRBV5-5 and TRBJ2-3; 11 bases line up with TRBD2. The CDR3 consists of 16 residues. Germline CDR1 and CDR2: SGHKS and YYEKEE (reference sequence). With V trimmed by 4 bases and J by 8 bases, 12 bases remained unmatched.

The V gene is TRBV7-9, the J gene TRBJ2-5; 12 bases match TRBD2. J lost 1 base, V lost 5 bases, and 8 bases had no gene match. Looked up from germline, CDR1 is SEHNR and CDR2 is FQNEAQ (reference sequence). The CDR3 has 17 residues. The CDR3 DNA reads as TGTGCCAGCAGCAAAGGGGCTAGCGGGGGGGCCCAAGAGACCCAGTACTTC. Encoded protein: CASSKGASGGAQETQYF.